Each of the 27 T cell receptor beta chains below was sequenced from the same sample in a study of Tregs in tolerant kidney transplant recipients. Assay used: immunoSEQ multiplex PCR; TCRdb lists only in-frame clones, some missing. The table shows 110,000 or so clones, with around nine tenths occurring only once. The specimen sequenced was CD4+ T cells from blood. Receptors were obtained from a human donor in good health.

J is TRBJ2-2 and V is TRBV2, with 7 bases identical to TRBD1. V lost 6 bases, J lost 6 bases, and 4 bases stayed unmatched. The CDR3 consists of 13 residues. Germline loops: CDR1 SNHLY, CDR2 FYNNEI. CDR3 bases: TGTGCCAGCAGGCTAAGGGGGCCCGGGGAGCTGTTTTTT. Translated: CASRLRGPGELFF.

This chain links TRBV21-1 with TRBJ2-7; whether TRBD1, the table's D call, matches the DNA was not checked. TRBV21-1 counts as a pseudogene. This CDR3 is built from 16 residues. The CDR3 DNA reads TGTGCCAGCAGCAAAGGGAGACAGGGACGATCCTACGAGCAGTACTTC. This gives the protein CASSKGRQGRSYEQYF.

The gene calls are TRBV6-1 and TRBJ2-4, with 12 nucleotides matching TRBD2. CDR3 size: 15 residues. Trimming removed 2 bases from V and 7 bases from J; junction bases left unmatched: 3. Germline V gene data show CDR1 as MNHNS and CDR2 as SASEGT. CDR3 bases: TGTGCCAGCAGTGAACTAGCGGGAGGGTGGAACATTCAGTACTTC. It translates to CASSELAGGWNIQYF.

This clone came up once. V and J are TRBV27 and TRBJ2-3; the D is unclear. The CDR3 has 12 amino acids. Germline lookup yields CDR1 MNHEY and CDR2 SMNVEV (reference sequence). V was trimmed by 5 bases and J by 5 bases, leaving 8 bases between them. CDR3 coding DNA: TGTGCCAGCAGTCAAGTCAGAGATACGCAGTATTTT. Translation gives CASSQVRDTQYF.

The genes are TRBV18 and TRBJ1-1, with D unclear. The CDR3 runs 14 residues. Germline loops: CDR1 KGHSH, CDR2 LQKENI. Trimming cost V 2 bases and J 5 bases, with 12 bases left between them. CDR3 sequence (DNA): TGTGCCAGCTCACCAAGTTACGAGGGAACTGAAGCTTTCTTT. Its protein product is CASSPSYEGTEAFF.

The rearrangement links TRBV7-3 to TRBJ2-1; 12 nucleotides agree with TRBD2. The germline CDR1 and CDR2 sequences are SGHTA and FQGTGA. With V trimmed by 5 bases and J by 7 bases, 6 bases remained unmatched. The CDR3 has 15 residues. Written as DNA, the CDR3 is TGTGCCAGCAGCACCGGACTAGCGGGGAGGAATGAGCAGTTCTTC. Encoded protein: CASSTGLAGRNEQFF.

The chain uses TRBV5-1 and TRBJ2-1; no clear D. Germline CDR1 is SGHRS and CDR2 is YFSETQ. The CDR3 extends over 17 amino acids. Trimming removed 0 bases at V and 0 bases at J, with 13 bases between. The CDR3 region has the DNA TGCGCCAGCAGCTTGGAGGGTAACTGGGGCTCCTACAATGAGCAGTTCTTC. It encodes CASSLEGNWGSYNEQFF.

This chain links TRBV5-6 with TRBJ1-1; TRBD1 might be the D (5 bases). V lost 6 bases and J lost 1, with 13 bases in between. Germline values: CDR1 SGHDT, CDR2 YYEEEE. This CDR3 region has 14 residues. CDR3 DNA sequence: TGTGCCAGCACCCGTACAGGCAGGAACACTGAAGCTTTCTTT. This sequence encodes CASTRTGRNTEAFF.

The J gene is TRBJ2-6, the V gene TRBV18; 10 positions agree with TRBD1. CDR3 length: 19 amino acids. V lost 4 bases, J lost 0 bases, and 9 bases stayed unmatched. Germline V lookup: CDR1 KGHSH, CDR2 LQKENI. The CDR3: CASSRRGTGATSGANVLTF. DNA for the CDR3: TGTGCCAGCTCACGACGCGGGACAGGGGCGACCTCTGGGGCCAACGTCCTGACTTTC. Supplemented by reference TRBV18 and TRBJ2-6, the full variable domain reads NAGVMQNPRHLVRRRGQEARLRCSPMKGHSHVYWYRQLPEEGLKFMVYLQKENIIDESGMPKERFSAEFPKEGPSILRIQQVVRGDSAAYFCASSRRGTGATSGANVLTFGAGSRLTVL.

V and J are TRBV18 and TRBJ2-7; 9 nucleotides line up with TRBD1. Trimming at V came to 3 bases and at J to 1 base, leaving 7 bases not matched to a gene. Germline V gene sequence: CDR1 KGHSH, CDR2 LQKENI. This CDR3 spans 16 amino acids. The chain's CDR3 is CASSPWGQGGSYEQYF. CDR3 coding DNA: TGTGCCAGCTCACCCTGGGGACAGGGAGGGTCCTACGAGCAGTACTTC.

This clone has a single count. This chain uses TRBV6-6 with TRBJ2-1; 8 nucleotides line up with TRBD2. CDR3 length equals 16 residues. Germline loops: CDR1 MNHNY, CDR2 SVGAGI (reference sequence). The J segment lost 5 bases and the V segment lost 0 bases, leaving 6 bases of the junction unmatched. The CDR3 nucleotides are TGTGCCAGCAGTTACTCCGGGGGGGCTAGACACAATGAGCAGTTCTTC. Protein product: CASSYSGGARHNEQFF.

The gene calls are TRBV11-2 and TRBJ1-2; D remains unclear. From germline, CDR1 is SGHAT and CDR2 FQNNGV. The CDR3 totals 15 residues. Deletions cut 0 bases from V and 0 bases from J, with 8 bases between. The CDR3 protein is CASSLDRVANYGYTF. The CDR3 bases are TGTGCCAGCAGCTTAGATCGAGTGGCTAACTATGGCTACACCTTC. Full variable domain (outside the CDR3, taken from reference TRBV11-2 and TRBJ1-2): EAGVAQSPRYKIIEKRQSVAFWCNPISGHATLYWYQQILGQGPKLLIQFQNNGVVDDSQLPKDRFSAERLKGVDSTLKIQPAKLEDSAVYLCASSLDRVANYGYTFGSGTRLTVV.

The chain is built from TRBV2 and TRBJ1-3; D is undetermined. The V end was cut by 8 bases, the J end by 0 bases, with 8 bases between. Germline CDR1 SNHLY, CDR2 FYNNEI. The CDR3 has 13 residues. In nucleotides, the CDR3 is TGTGCCAGCGGACGGAGCTCTGGAAACACCATATATTTT. Translation gives CASGRSSGNTIYF.

In regard to this clone: Mismatch with germline at one junction end may stem from a read error. The chain combines TRBV7-7 with TRBJ2-5, with unresolved D. The CDR3 runs to 14 residues. Germline lookup yields CDR1 SSHAT and CDR2 FNYEAQ (reference sequence). In nucleotides, the CDR3 is TGTGCTAGCAGCCCAAGGGCAGATCAAGAGACCCAGTACTTC. This encodes CASSPRADQETQYF.

This chain joins TRBV27 and TRBJ2-2; weak D call: TRBD2 (7 bases). This CDR3 is 16 amino acids long. Trimming removed 5 bases from V and 1 base from J, with 14 bases in between. CDR1 is MNHEY, CDR2 SMNVEV, per germline (reference sequence). The DNA of the CDR3 is TGTGCCAGCAGTCTCACAGGGAGGGAGAACACCGGGGAGCTGTTTTTT. Translating gives CASSLTGRENTGELFF.

The chain recombines TRBV18 with TRBJ2-5; D may be TRBD2 (6 bases). Germline CDR1 reads KGHSH; CDR2 reads LQKENI. The CDR3 has 13 residues. The V end lost 5 bases, the J end lost 1 base, and 8 bases lay between the germline ends. CDR3 DNA: TGTGCCAGCTCAGGAGGGAGCCAAGAGACCCAGTACTTC. The encoded protein is CASSGGSQETQYF.

The sample holds one count of this clone. The rearrangement uses TRBV2 and TRBJ2-6, with D unclear. This CDR3 has 14 residues. CDR1 is SNHLY, CDR2 FYNNEI, per germline. The V end lost 11 bases, the J end lost 2 bases, and 13 bases lay between the germline ends. CDR3 sequence reads: CAGAELTGANVLTF. The CDR3 DNA is TGTGCCGGCGCCGAACTTACTGGGGCCAACGTCCTGACTTTC.

The chain uses TRBV2 and TRBJ1-2; D perhaps matches TRBD1 (5 bases). CDR1 and CDR2 (germline): SNHLY, FYNNEI. The CDR3 totals 14 residues. The V end was cut by 4 bases, the J end by 0 bases, with 9 bases between. In DNA form, the CDR3 reads TGTGCCAGCAGTGGACAGTCCCCTAACTATGGCTACACCTTC. Translation: CASSGQSPNYGYTF.

This rearrangement joins TRBV7-3 to TRBJ1-1; 12 bases line up with TRBD1. The J segment lost 4 bases and the V segment lost 5 bases, leaving 11 bases of the junction unmatched. Germline V CDR1 and CDR2: SGHTA, FQGTGA. The CDR3 runs 17 residues. CDR3 bases: TGTGCCAGCAGCGGGACAGGGGGCGCGAGGGTGAGCACTGAAGCTTTCTTT. Its protein is CASSGTGGARVSTEAFF. Supplemented by reference TRBV7-3 and TRBJ1-1, the full variable domain reads GAGVSQTPSNKVTEKGKYVELRCDPISGHTALYWYRQSLGQGPEFLIYFQGTGAADDSGLPNDRFFAVRPEGSVSTLKIQRTERGDSAVYLCASSGTGGARVSTEAFFGQGTRLTVV.

The chain combines TRBV29-1 with TRBJ2-7, with unresolved D. V was shortened by 8 bases and J by 0 bases, with 14 bases between the two germline ends. The CDR3 spans 13 residues. Germline V lookup: CDR1 SQVTM, CDR2 ANQGSEA. In nucleotides, the CDR3 is TGCAGCCTACCGCCGCTAAGCTCCTACGAGCAGTACTTC. Its translation: CSLPPLSSYEQYF.

This clone occurred once. The V call is TRBV9, the J call TRBJ2-1; D not certain. Germline CDR1 SGDLS, CDR2 YYNGEE. The CDR3 runs 16 residues. V lost 2 bases and J lost 6, with 18 bases in between. DNA of the CDR3: TGTGCCAGCAGCGTCCACACTGGTGTCGGCGGCAATGAGCAGTTCTTC. Amino acids: CASSVHTGVGGNEQFF.

The chain is built from TRBV4-1 and TRBJ2-1; the match to TRBD2 covers 12 bases. Per germline, CDR1 MGHRA and CDR2 YSYEKL. V was pared by 0 bases and J by 8 bases, with 11 bases of the junction left unmatched. This CDR3 comprises 18 residues. The CDR3 spells CASSQDRRFLAGGYEQFF. The CDR3 DNA is TGCGCCAGCAGCCAAGATCGACGGTTTCTAGCGGGAGGGTATGAGCAGTTCTTC.

The gene calls are TRBV18 and TRBJ1-6; TRBD1 is a possible D gene (5 bases). There are 15 residues in the CDR3. V was clipped by 2 bases and J by 3 bases, with 8 bases between them. In germline, CDR1 is KGHSH, CDR2 LQKENI. DNA for the CDR3: TGTGCCAGCTCACCATTACAGGACTATAATTCACCCCTCCACTTT. It codes for CASSPLQDYNSPLHF.

The genes are TRBV18 and TRBJ2-5; unclear D gene. Trimming shortened V by 2 bases and J by 4 bases, and 8 bases separated the two germline ends. The CDR3 contains 13 residues. The germline V gene has CDR1 KGHSH and CDR2 LQKENI. Here the CDR3 DNA reads TGTGCCAGCTCACCAGGCAGGAGAGAGACCCAGTACTTC. It specifies CASSPGRRETQYF.

This CDR3 reads CASSYSSVAKNIQYF. In DNA form, the CDR3 reads TGTGCCAGCAGTTACTCGAGTGTAGCCAAAAACATTCAGTACTTC. The chain is built from TRBV6-5 and TRBJ2-4, with D uncertain. V was cut by 0 bases and J by 0 bases, with 6 bases left in between. Germline lookup yields CDR1 MNHEY and CDR2 SVGAGI. The length of the CDR3 is 15 residues.

The rearrangement links TRBV6-5 to TRBJ1-5; D is ambiguous. The CDR3 spans 13 residues. V lost 3 bases and J 2 bases, leaving 5 bases between the germline ends. The germline CDR1 and CDR2 sequences are MNHEY and SVGAGI. In DNA, the CDR3 is TGTGCCAGCAGTTATAATCGCAATCAGCCCCAGCATTTT. This sequence encodes CASSYNRNQPQHF.

The chain employs TRBV29-1 and TRBJ1-1, with D possibly being TRBD1 (5 bases). The V end lost 6 bases, the J end lost 1 base, and 12 bases lay between the germline ends. Germline V gene sequence: CDR1 SQVTM, CDR2 ANQGSEA. There are 13 residues in the CDR3. The CDR3 spells CSVISGGNTEAFF. DNA of the CDR3: TGCAGCGTCATCTCTGGGGGGAACACTGAAGCTTTCTTT.